The next 5 T cell receptor beta chains were all read from a single sample in a study of cytomegalovirus exposure and HLA in healthy donors. The assay was immunoSEQ multiplex PCR, and TCRdb's table has in-frame clones only and misses some. The sample shows roughly 310,000 clones, approximately 85% of them seen only once. Specimen: PBMCs. The origin of the receptors is a young man in good health and CMV-seronegative.

This clone has a handful of counts. The chain links TRBV2 to TRBJ2-7; 7 nucleotides match TRBD2. The germline CDR1 and CDR2 sequences are SNHLY and FYNNEI. The CDR3 is 13 residues long. V trimming: 7 bases; J trimming: 3 bases; junction bases outside the gene matches: 6. This CDR3 is CASTPPGGYEQYF. CDR3 nucleotide sequence: TGTGCCAGCACCCCCCCGGGGGGCTACGAGCAGTACTTC. Complete variable domain (other parts from reference TRBV2 and TRBJ2-7): EPEVTQTPSHQVTQMGQEVILRCVPISNHLYFYWYRQILGQKVEFLVSFYNNEISEKSEIFDDQFSVERPDGSNFTLKIRSTKLEDSAMYFCASTPPGGYEQYFGPGTRLTVT.

J is TRBJ2-1 and V is TRBV29-1, with TRBD2 as a possible D gene (5 bases). This CDR3 comprises 16 residues. V shed 5 bases and J shed 8 bases, with 25 bases lying between them. Germline V lookup: CDR1 SQVTM, CDR2 ANQGSEA. The CDR3 bases are TGCAGCGTTACCGTCGTCATACCCGGCACCGGGGATGAGCAGTTCTTC. This sequence encodes CSVTVVIPGTGDEQFF.

The chain recombines TRBV4-3 with TRBJ2-7, with TRBD2 identical over 11 bases. J gave up 4 bases and V 0 bases, and 5 bases lay outside the gene matches. This CDR3 contains 16 residues. CDR1 LGHNA and CDR2 YSLEER come from the germline V gene. The CDR3 loop is CASSQDPGLAGYEQYF. The CDR3 DNA sequence: TGCGCCAGCAGCCAAGATCCCGGACTAGCGGGTTACGAGCAGTACTTC.

Only a few counts were recorded for this clone. The chain carries TRBV10-3 and TRBJ2-2, with D perhaps matching TRBD1 (6 bases). The V gene's germline CDR1 is ENHRY and CDR2 SYGVKD. The CDR3 totals 14 residues. Trimming removed 3 bases at V and 6 bases at J, with 11 bases between. CDR3 bases: TGTGCCATCAGTGACGGCAGGGGCTCCGGGGAGCTGTTTTTT. This translates into CAISDGRGSGELFF.

The rearrangement joins TRBV4-3 to TRBJ1-3, with 10 bases fitting TRBD1. Germline CDR1 and CDR2: LGHNA and YSLEER. The CDR3 totals 16 residues. V dropped 2 bases and J dropped 6; count of bases not matched to a gene: 7. The CDR3 region is CASSQQTGGLENTIYF. The CDR3 DNA follows: TGCGCCAGCAGCCAACAGACAGGGGGCTTAGAAAACACCATATATTTT.